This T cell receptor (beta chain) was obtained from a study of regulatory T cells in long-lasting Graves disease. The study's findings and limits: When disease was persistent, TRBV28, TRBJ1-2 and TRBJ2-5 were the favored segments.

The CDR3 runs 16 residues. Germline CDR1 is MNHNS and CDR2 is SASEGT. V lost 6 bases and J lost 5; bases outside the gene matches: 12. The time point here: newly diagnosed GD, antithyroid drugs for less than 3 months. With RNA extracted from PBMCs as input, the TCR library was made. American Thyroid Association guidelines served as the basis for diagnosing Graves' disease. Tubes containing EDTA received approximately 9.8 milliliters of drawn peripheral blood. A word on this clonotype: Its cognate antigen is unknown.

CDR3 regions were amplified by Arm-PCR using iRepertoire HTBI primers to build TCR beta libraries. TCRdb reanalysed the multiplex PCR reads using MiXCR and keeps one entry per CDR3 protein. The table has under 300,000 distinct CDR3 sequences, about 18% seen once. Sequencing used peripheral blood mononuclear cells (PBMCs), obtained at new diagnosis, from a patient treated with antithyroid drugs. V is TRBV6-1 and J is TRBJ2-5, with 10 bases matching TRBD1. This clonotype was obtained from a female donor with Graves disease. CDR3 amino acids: CASRSSRQGAGETQYF. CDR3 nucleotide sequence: TGTGCCAGCAGATCTTCCCGACAGGGGGCAGGGGAGACCCAGTACTTC.